Included here is one T cell receptor beta chain sequence, with context. People who had autoimmune disease history or systemic immunosuppression were excluded. V lost 5 bases, J lost 2 bases, and 19 bases lay in between. The CDR3 is made up of 16 amino acids. Germline V gene sequence: CDR1 MNHEY, CDR2 SMNVEV (reference sequence). This specimen comes from a study of OX40 agonist ivuxolimab in advanced cancers. Study as a whole: Patients with hepatocellular carcinoma, melanoma, renal cell or head and neck cancer made up the dose-escalation patients.

Profiled with immunoSEQ multiplex PCR; TCRdb holds only in-frame clones, not every one. The table shows roughly 75,000 clones, with around 87% occurring only once. This chain joins TRBV27 and TRBJ2-7; D perhaps matches TRBD1 (6 bases). This TCR derives from an adult with an advanced solid tumor such as melanoma, head and neck, liver or kidney cancer. The sequencing used CD4+ or CD8+ T cells sorted from blood, collected in a trial of the OX40 agonist ivuxolimab. The chain's CDR3 is CASSPLQGRIAYEQYF. The CDR3 DNA follows: TGTGCCAGCAGTCCTCTACAGGGAAGAATAGCCTACGAGCAGTACTTC.